The clone carrying this TCR beta chain showed up just once. Some clones are missing from TCRdb's copy, which holds only in-frame ones; the method was immunoSEQ multiplex PCR. The table shows 150,000 to 200,000 clones, with under 85% occurring only once. The CDR3 spans 12 residues. The ends were cut back, 1 base at V and 9 bases at J, with 7 bases in the middle. The germline CDR1 and CDR2 sequences are SGHTA and FQGNSA. This entry belongs to a study of blood T cell repertoires in COVID-19. Study context: The analysed material was cDNA or gDNA that came from T cells, B-cell-depleted T cells, or PBMCs.

Sequences were obtained from peripheral blood. The sequence came from an elderly woman with acute or convalescent COVID-19. This chain connects TRBV7-2 to TRBJ1-5, with D hard to call. CDR3 loop: CASSLGAWPQHF. The CDR3, as DNA: TGTGCCAGCAGCTTAGGAGCTTGGCCCCAGCATTTT. Full variable domain (missing parts from reference TRBV7-2 and TRBJ1-5): GAGVSQSPSNKVTEKGKDVELRCDPISGHTALYWYRQSLGQGLEFLIYFQGNSAPDKSGLPSDRFSAERTGGSVSTLTIQRTQQEDSAVYLCASSLGAWPQHFGDGTRLSIL.